A single sample is the source of the 32 T cell receptor gamma chains below, sequenced in a study of gamma-delta chains in newborns, infants, children. TCRdb re-processed the reads using CATT. The table records 1,300 to 1,500 gamma-chain clones, 3% to 4% of them present only once. The sample taken for sequencing was blood. Receptors were obtained from a child who was a newborn, infant or young child, either healthy, febrile or measles-vaccinated (not recorded which).

Comment on this clone: A far larger clone is one nucleotide away, so this likely arose from a read error. The same CDR3 can be traced to other DNA sequences in this sample. This rearrangement joins TRGV4 to TRGJ1 or TRGJ2. Germline CDR1 EGSTGY, CDR2 YDSYTSSV. The length of the CDR3 is 10 residues. The CDR3: CATWDGPSVF. For the CDR3, the DNA is TGTGCCACCTGGGATGGACCTTCGGTCTTT.

As for this clone: This may be a read error: a much more frequent sequence differs by one nucleotide. The rearrangement joins TRGV9 to TRGJP. The V gene's germline CDR1 is GITISATS and CDR2 ISYDGTV (reference sequence). The CDR3 sequence is 16 residues long. As DNA, the CDR3 is TGTGCCTTGTGGGAGCCGCTGGAGTTGGGCAAAAAAATCGAGGTATTT. This codes for CALWEPLELGKKIEVF.

This clone is labeled large. The rearrangement uses TRGV4 and TRGJ1 or TRGJ2. With 0 bases clipped from V and 4 bases from J, the junction kept 3 bases outside the gene matches. CDR1 is EGSTGY and CDR2 is YDSYTSSV in the germline V gene. The CDR3 is 13 amino acids. The CDR3 sequence is CATWDGPYYKKLF. Here the CDR3 DNA reads TGTGCCACCTGGGATGGGCCCTATTATAAGAAACTCTTT.

The V and J genes are TRGV9 and TRGJP. V was pared by 0 bases and J by 7 bases, with 9 bases of the junction left unmatched. The length of the CDR3 is 18 residues. Germline lookup yields CDR1 GITISATS and CDR2 ISYDGTV (reference sequence). The chain's CDR3 is CALWEVQESELGKKIKVF. The DNA of the CDR3 is TGTGCCTTGTGGGAGGTGCAGGAGTCCGAGTTGGGCAAAAAAATCAAGGTATTT.

The count of this clone is one. Possible read error: a much larger clone is one base away. The genes are TRGV9 and TRGJP. The CDR3 is made up of 18 amino acids. Germline values: CDR1 GITISATS, CDR2 ISYDGTV (reference sequence). In DNA, the CDR3 is TGTGCCTTGTGGGAGAGAAATGTCCAAGAGTTGGGCGAAAAAATCAAGGTATTT. It encodes CALWERNVQELGEKIKVF.

The chain couples TRGV5 to TRGJ1 or TRGJ2. The V gene's germline CDR1 is VINAFY and CDR2 YDVSNSKD. Germline trimming cut 0 bases from V and 4 bases from J; bases unmatched to any gene: 0. The CDR3 length is 12 residues. The CDR3 DNA is TGTGCCACCTGGGACAGGTATTATAAGAAACTCTTT. Its translation is CATWDRYYKKLF.

This clone is hyperexpanded. Within the sample, other DNA sequences also encode this same CDR3. The rearrangement joins TRGV9 to TRGJP. V gave up 0 bases and J gave up 7 bases; unmatched junction bases: 3. Germline loops: CDR1 GITISATS, CDR2 ISYDGTV (reference sequence). CDR3 length: 16 amino acids. CDR3 sequence: CALWEVRELGKKIKVF. CDR3 coding DNA: TGTGCCTTGTGGGAGGTGCGGGAGTTGGGCAAAAAAATCAAGGTATTT.

J is TRGJP and V is TRGV9. The CDR3 is made up of 15 amino acids. The germline V gene has CDR1 GITISATS and CDR2 ISYDGTV (reference sequence). After removal of 4 bases from V and 7 bases from J, the junction contained 4 bases not matched to a gene. CDR3 protein: CALWDWELGKKIKVF. As DNA, the CDR3 is TGTGCCTTGTGGGATTGGGAGTTGGGCAAAAAAATCAAGGTATTT.

The sample holds a few counts of this clone. This may stem from a read error, because a much larger clone lies one nucleotide away. Other DNA variants within this sample encode the same CDR3. V gene TRGV9 combines with J gene TRGJP. The length of the CDR3 is 16 residues. The germline V gene encodes CDR1 GITISATS and CDR2 ISYDGTV (reference sequence). The CDR3 DNA reads TGTGCCCTGTGGGAGGTGGGGGAGTTGGGCAAAAAAATCAAGGTATTT. This encodes CALWEVGELGKKIKVF.

Concerning this clone itself: The same CDR3 is also encoded by other DNA sequences in this sample. This chain connects TRGV9 to TRGJP. V shed 3 bases and J 11 bases; nucleotides not matched to a gene: 10. Germline CDR1 and CDR2: GITISATS and ISYDGTV (reference sequence). This CDR3 has 16 amino acids. CDR3: CALWEPHELGKKIKVF. CDR3 in DNA: TGTGCCTTGTGGGAGCCTCATGAGCTGGGCAAAAAAATCAAGGTATTT.

This clone is judged medium-sized (0.01 to 0.1%). V is TRGV9 and J is TRGJP. Germline V gene sequence: CDR1 GITISATS, CDR2 ISYDGTV (reference sequence). V shed 0 bases, J shed 11 bases, and the junction held 4 bases outside the gene matches. This CDR3 contains 15 residues. The CDR3 DNA follows: TGTGCCTTGTGGGAGGTGTTAGTGGGCAAAAAAATCAAGGTATTT. Protein product: CALWEVLVGKKIKVF.

This clone was detected only a few times. A junction boundary mismatches the germline segment, possibly from a read error. This CDR3 is also generated by other DNA sequences in the sample. The chain couples TRGV9 to TRGJP. Germline V gene sequence: CDR1 GITISATS, CDR2 ISYDGTV (reference sequence). The CDR3 contains 16 residues. CDR3 residues: CALWEVQGLGKKIKVF. CDR3 nucleotides: TGTGCCTTATGGGAGGTGCAGGGATTGGGCAAAAAAATCAAGGTATTT.

This clone was counted only a few times. This likely stems from a read error, as it lies one base from a far larger clone. The chain joins TRGV9 to TRGJP. This CDR3 region has 19 residues. Germline V gene data show CDR1 as GITISATS and CDR2 as ISYDGTV (reference sequence). CDR3 loop: CALWEVLHGNELDKKIKVF. The CDR3 DNA reads as TGTGCCTTGTGGGAGGTGCTACATGGCAACGAGTTGGACAAAAAAATCAAGGTATTT.

By frequency in the sample, this clone is medium-sized. The chain has TRGV9 and TRGJP. V lost 0 bases, J lost 7 bases, and 6 bases stayed unmatched. The CDR3 runs 17 residues. In germline, CDR1 is GITISATS, CDR2 ISYDGTV (reference sequence). This CDR3 is CALWEVLPELGKKIKVF. CDR3 sequence (DNA): TGTGCCTTGTGGGAGGTGCTCCCGGAGTTGGGCAAAAAAATCAAGGTATTT.

In this sample, this clone turned up a few times. This DNA's translation and the protein TCRdb lists, from a much larger clone, do not match at residue 13, likely due to a read error; the protein shown is translated from the DNA. This sequence joins TRGV4 and TRGJP1. CDR3 length: 14 residues. Germline V gene lookup returns CDR1 EGSTGY and CDR2 YDSYTSSV. In DNA, the CDR3 is TGTGCCACCCCAGAAGATACCACTGGTTGGTTCAAGACATTT. Translating gives CATPEDTTGWFKTF.

This clone was detected only a few times. With a much larger clone just one base away, this may be a read error. Other nucleotide sequences from this sample produce the same CDR3. The V call is TRGV9, the J call TRGJP1. The CDR3 has 13 residues. Germline V CDR1 and CDR2: GITISATS, ISYDGTV (reference sequence). CDR3 sequence: CALWDTTGWFKIF. The CDR3 coding sequence is TGTGCCTTGTGGGATACCACGGGTTGGTTCAAGATATTT.

About this clone: One base away lies a much larger clone, so this may be a sequencing read error. The same CDR3 arises from other DNA sequences in this sample as well. The V and J genes are TRGV9 and TRGJ1 or TRGJ2. CDR1 GITISATS and CDR2 ISYDGTV come from the germline V gene (reference sequence). The CDR3 runs to 13 residues. CDR3 loop: CALCRENYYKKLF. In DNA, the CDR3 is TGCGCCTTGTGTCGAGAGAATTATTATAAGAAACTCTTT.

This clone was picked up a small number of times. This probably arose from a read error, given a far larger clone one base away. The same CDR3 also results from other DNA sequences found in this sample. V gene TRGV9 combines with J gene TRGJP. CDR3 length: 16 amino acids. Germline values: CDR1 GITISATS, CDR2 ISYDGTV (reference sequence). The CDR3 is CALWEGQELGKKIKVF. Here the CDR3 DNA reads TGTGCCTTGTGGGAGGGTCAAGAGCTGGGCAAAAAAATCAAGGTATTT.

For this clone: TCRdb has a much larger clone's protein, which differs at residue 5 from the translation of this DNA, likely because of a read error; what is shown is the protein translated from the DNA. V gene TRGV9 combines with J gene TRGJP. The CDR3 covers 16 residues. V shed 5 bases, J shed 3 bases, and the junction held 4 bases outside the gene matches. Germline assignment: CDR1 GITISATS and CDR2 ISYDGTV (reference sequence). CDR3 DNA: TGTGCCTTGTGGGGGCCGCAAGAGTTGGGCAAAAAAATCAAGGTATTT. The encoded protein is CALWGPQELGKKIKVF.

This clone has a handful of counts. The protein TCRdb gives is from a much larger clone and does not agree with this DNA's translation at residue 2, likely a read error; the protein shown here comes from the DNA. The CDR3 DNA sequence: TGTACCTTGTGGGAGGTGTTAGTGGGCAAAAAAATCAAGGTATTT. This translates into CTLWEVLVGKKIKVF. V gene TRGV9 combines with J gene TRGJP. Germline CDR1 is GITISATS and CDR2 is ISYDGTV (reference sequence). The CDR3 runs 15 residues.

In its sample, this clone was seen a few times. Just one base apart from a much larger clone, this may be a read error. Distinct nucleotide sequences in the sample also encode this CDR3. The chain links TRGV9 to TRGJP. The CDR3 consists of 16 residues. Germline V gene sequence: CDR1 GITISATS, CDR2 ISYDGTV (reference sequence). In nucleotides, the CDR3 is TGTGCCTTGTGGGAACGGCAAGAATTGGGCAAAAAAATCAAGGTATTT. It is translated as CALWERQELGKKIKVF.

This clone was observed a few times. This could be a read error, since a much larger clone is one nucleotide away. V is TRGV2 and J is TRGJ1 or TRGJ2. Trimming at V came to 9 bases and at J to 1 base, leaving 6 bases not matched to a gene. Germline CDR1 EGSNGY, CDR2 YDSYNSKV. The length of the CDR3 is 12 residues. The CDR3 reads CATRANYYKKLF. The CDR3 DNA reads as TGTGCCACCCGGGCCAATTATTATAAGAAACTCTTT.

This clone is categorized as medium-sized. The chain is built from TRGV9 and TRGJP1. Germline values: CDR1 GITISATS, CDR2 ISYDGTV (reference sequence). J lost 0 bases, V lost 6 bases, and 7 bases had no gene match. This CDR3 has 15 amino acids. Written as DNA, the CDR3 is TGTGCCTTGTGGAGAACATATACCACTGGTTGGTTCAAGATATTT. It translates to CALWRTYTTGWFKIF.

By share, this clone counts as large (0.1 to 1%). Distinct nucleotide sequences in the sample also encode this CDR3. This chain joins TRGV9 and TRGJP. Germline V gives CDR1 GITISATS, CDR2 ISYDGTV (reference sequence). There are 16 residues in the CDR3. V was clipped by 3 bases and J by 3 bases; unmatched bases: 2. CDR3 protein: CALWESQELGKKIKVF. As DNA, the CDR3 is TGTGCCTTGTGGGAGTCGCAAGAGTTGGGCAAAAAAATCAAGGTATTT.

A word on this clone: The TCRdb protein, from a much larger clone, departs from this DNA's translation at residue 10, likely by read error; the protein shown derives from the DNA. The genes are TRGV9 and TRGJP. The CDR3 is 15 amino acids. The germline gives CDR1 GITISATS, CDR2 ISYDGTV (reference sequence). The CDR3 loop is CALWEVELGRKIKVF. CDR3 sequence (DNA): TGTGCCTTGTGGGAGGTAGAGTTGGGCAGAAAAATCAAGGTATTT.

This clone was seen more than once but under ten times. A far larger clone lies a single base away; this is likely a read error. Other nucleotide sequences from this sample produce the same CDR3. The chain links TRGV9 to TRGJP. The CDR3 totals 16 residues. Germline V CDR1 and CDR2: GITISATS, ISYDGTV (reference sequence). Here the CDR3 reads CALWEPQELGKKIKVF. The CDR3 DNA follows: TGTGCCCTGTGGGAGCCGCAAGAGTTGGGCAAAAAAATCAAGGTATTT.

This clone was picked up a small number of times. Since a far larger clone is one base different, this is likely a read error. CDR3 nucleotides: TGTACCACCTGGGACAGGGGATATAAGAAACTCTTT. It yields the protein CTTWDRGYKKLF. This chain connects TRGV3 to TRGJ1 or TRGJ2. This CDR3 contains 12 residues. Germline CDR1 reads VTNTFY; CDR2 reads YDVSTARD (reference sequence).

As for this clone: This sequence may be a read error, since a much larger clone differs from it by one base. This sample also contains other DNA sequences that code for the same CDR3. This chain joins TRGV9 and TRGJP. Unmatched junction bases numbered 8, after V lost 2 bases and J lost 7 bases. This CDR3 has 17 amino acids. Germline assignment: CDR1 GITISATS and CDR2 ISYDGTV (reference sequence). The DNA of the CDR3 is TGTGCCTTGTGGGAGGACCGTCAGGAGTTGGGCAAAAAAATCAAGGTATTT. Translating gives CALWEDRQELGKKIKVF.

In this sample, this clone turned up a few times. This sequence joins TRGV9 and TRGJP. The V gene's germline CDR1 is GITISATS and CDR2 ISYDGTV (reference sequence). V shed 4 bases, J shed 9 bases, and the junction held 6 bases outside the gene matches. This CDR3 spans 15 amino acids. The CDR3 DNA is TGTGCCTTGTGGGACCCAGGGTTGGGCAAAAAAATCAAGGTATTT. Its translation: CALWDPGLGKKIKVF.

Points on this clone: At one of its ends the junction is not consistent with the germline gene, which may arise from a read error. Distinct nucleotide sequences in the sample also encode this CDR3. The gene calls are TRGV2 and TRGJP2. There are 15 residues in the CDR3. The V gene's germline CDR1 is EGSNGY and CDR2 YDSYNSKV. The CDR3 sequence: CATWDGPSSDWIKTF. The CDR3 DNA is TGTGCAACCTGGGACGGGCCTAGTAGTGATTGGATCAAGACGTTT.

The sample holds a few counts of this clone. Just one base apart from a much larger clone, this may be a read error. The chain recombines TRGV5 with TRGJ1 or TRGJ2. This CDR3 spans 11 amino acids. Germline V CDR1 and CDR2: VINAFY, YDVSNSKD. Unmatched junction bases numbered 5, after V lost 0 bases and J lost 12 bases. The DNA for the CDR3 is TGTGCCACCTGGGACAGGCGCGGGAAACTCTTT. Translation: CATWDRRGKLF.

The sample holds a few counts of this clone. Germline and junction disagree at one end, which may indicate a read error. This chain uses TRGV9 with TRGJP. Germline CDR1 is GITISATS and CDR2 is ISYDGTV (reference sequence). The CDR3 has 16 residues. CDR3 in amino acids: CALWEKKELGRKIKVF. CDR3 coding DNA: TGTGCCTTGTGGGAGAAAAAAGAGTTGGGCAGAAAAATCAAGGTATTT.